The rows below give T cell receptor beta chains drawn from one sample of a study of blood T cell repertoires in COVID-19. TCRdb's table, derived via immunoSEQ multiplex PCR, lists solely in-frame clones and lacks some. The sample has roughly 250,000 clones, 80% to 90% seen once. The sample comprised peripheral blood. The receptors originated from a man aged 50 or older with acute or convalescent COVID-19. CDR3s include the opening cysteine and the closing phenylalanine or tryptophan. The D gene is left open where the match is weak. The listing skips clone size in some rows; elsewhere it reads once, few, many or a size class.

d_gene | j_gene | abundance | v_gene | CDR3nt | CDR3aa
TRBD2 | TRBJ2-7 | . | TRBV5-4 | TGTGCCAGCAGCTTGGCCAGCAGCGGGAGAATCGAGCAGTACTTC | CASSLASSGRIEQYF
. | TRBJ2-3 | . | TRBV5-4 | TGTGCCAGCAGCTTGGGGCTGATGACTTACTCAGATACGCAGTATTTT | CASSLGLMTYSDTQYF
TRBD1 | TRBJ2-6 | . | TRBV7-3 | TGTGCCAGCAGCTCCCCCGGGACAGGGTTTTCTGGGGCCAACGTCCTGACTTTC | CASSSPGTGFSGANVLTF
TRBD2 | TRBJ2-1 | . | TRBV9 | TGTGCCAGCAGCGTAGGCGTTACAGGACTAGCGGGGGGCCTCCAGGGTGAGCAGTTCTTC | CASSVGVTGLAGGLQGEQFF
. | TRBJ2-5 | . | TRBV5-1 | TGCGCCAGCAGCTTGATGGCAGGGCAAAGCCAAGAGACCCAGTACTTC | CASSLMAGQSQETQYF
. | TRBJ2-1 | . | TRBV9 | TGTGCCAGCAGCGTAGAGGGGCTTTATTACAATGAGCAGTTCTTC | CASSVEGLYYNEQFF
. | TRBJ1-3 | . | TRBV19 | TGTGCCAGTAGTATTTCTGGCCCCTCTGGAAACACCATATATTTT | CASSISGPSGNTIYF
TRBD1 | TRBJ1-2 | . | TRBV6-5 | TGTGCCAGCGTCAGGGGGCCTAACTATGGCTACACCTTC | CASVRGPNYGYTF
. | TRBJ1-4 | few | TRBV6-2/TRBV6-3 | TGTGCCAGCAGTTACTCGAGCAGGAATGAAAAACTGTTTTTT | CASSYSSRNEKLFF
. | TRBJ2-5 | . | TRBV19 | TGTGCCAGTAGTCTGGAGACTCAAGGGGTGGAGACCCAGTACTTC | CASSLETQGVETQYF
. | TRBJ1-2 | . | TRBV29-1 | TGCAGCGTAGGCAGGGACTATGGCTACACCTTC | CSVGRDYGYTF
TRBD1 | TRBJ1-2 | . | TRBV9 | TGTGCCAGCAGCCGACAGGGGTACGATGGCTACACCTTC | CASSRQGYDGYTF
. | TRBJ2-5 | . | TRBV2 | TGTGCCAGCAGTCTGGACTCAGCGAAGTGGGAGACCCAGTACTTC | CASSLDSAKWETQYF
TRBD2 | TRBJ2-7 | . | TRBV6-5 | TGTGCCAGTTCCGGGACTAGCGCCTACGAGCAGTACTTC | CASSGTSAYEQYF
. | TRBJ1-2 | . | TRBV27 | TGTGCCAGCAGTTTCTCGGGGGAAAAGAACTATGGCTACACCTTC | CASSFSGEKNYGYTF
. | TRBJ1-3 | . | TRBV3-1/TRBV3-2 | TGTGCCAGCAGCCCTACGGGGTACCCGTCTGGAAACACCATATATTTT | CASSPTGYPSGNTIYF
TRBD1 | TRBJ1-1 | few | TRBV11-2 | TGTGCCAGCAGCTTAGTCAGGGGGCTTAACACTGAAGCTTTCTTT | CASSLVRGLNTEAFF
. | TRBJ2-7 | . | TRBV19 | TGTGCCAGTAGTATTGTAGCAGGGGGGTTCGACGAGCAGTACTTC | CASSIVAGGFDEQYF
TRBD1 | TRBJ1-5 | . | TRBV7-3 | TGTGCCAGCAGCTTAACAGGGGGCATGGAGCCCCAGCATTTT | CASSLTGGMEPQHF
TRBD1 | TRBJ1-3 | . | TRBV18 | TGTGCCAGCTCACAAACCGCAGGGGGCGATTCTGGAAACACCATATATTTT | CASSQTAGGDSGNTIYF
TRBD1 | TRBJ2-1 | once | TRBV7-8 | TGTGCCAGCAGCTTAGCGCAAGGGACAGGGAATAAGGGGGAGCAGTTCTTC | CASSLAQGTGNKGEQFF
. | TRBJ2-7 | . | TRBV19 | TGTGCCAGTAGTATAGATCGAAGGCGAAGAGGCTACGAGCAGTACTTC | CASSIDRRRRGYEQYF
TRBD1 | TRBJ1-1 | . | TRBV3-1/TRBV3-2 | TGTGCCAGCAGCCAACTTAACAGGGGGGACCGGGGGCCTGAAGCTTTCTTT | CASSQLNRGDRGPEAFF
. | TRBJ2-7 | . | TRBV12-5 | TGTGCTAGTGGTTTGGACAGGTCCTACGAGCAGTACTTC | CASGLDRSYEQYF
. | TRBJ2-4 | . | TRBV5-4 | TGTGCCAGCAGCAGCTTAGCCAAAAACATTCAGTACTTC | CASSSLAKNIQYF
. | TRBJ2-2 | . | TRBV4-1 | TGCGCCAGCAGCCAAGAAAGGGACACCGAGGAGCTGTTTTTT | CASSQERDTEELFF
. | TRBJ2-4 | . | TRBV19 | TGTGCCAGTAGTCTCCGCGAGGGGGCGGGGAGGAACATTCAGTACTTC | CASSLREGAGRNIQYF
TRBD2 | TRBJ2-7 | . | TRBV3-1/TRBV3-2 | TGTGCCAGCAGCCAGCCCGCCACTAGCGGAAACTACGAGCAGTACTTC | CASSQPATSGNYEQYF
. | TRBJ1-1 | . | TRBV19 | TGTGCCAGTAGTAGGCTCTCAGGGAACACTGAAGCTTTCTTT | CASSRLSGNTEAFF
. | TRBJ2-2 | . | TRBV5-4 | TGTGCCAGCAGCATCGGAGGGCCCACCGGGGAGCTGTTTTTT | CASSIGGPTGELFF
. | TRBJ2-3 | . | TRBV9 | TGTGCCAGCAGCGTAGCTTCCGTCACAGATACGCAGTATTTT | CASSVASVTDTQYF
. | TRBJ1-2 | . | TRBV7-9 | TGTGCCAGCAGCTTAAAGCTTTCCTACACCTTC | CASSLKLSYTF
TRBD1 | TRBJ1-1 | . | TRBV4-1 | TGCGCCAGCAGCCAAGGACAGGGAAGATTGAACACTGAAGCTTTCTTT | CASSQGQGRLNTEAFF
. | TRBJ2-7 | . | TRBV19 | TGTGCCAGTAGTATCCTCGGGACACGCTACGAGCAGTACTTC | CASSILGTRYEQYF
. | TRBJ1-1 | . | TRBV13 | TGTGCCAGCAGCTCAAGATACAGAGAAGCTTTCTTT | CASSSRYREAFF
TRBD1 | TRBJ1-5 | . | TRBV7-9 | TGTGCCAGCAGTTCCGGGACAGAGCCCCAGCATTTT | CASSSGTEPQHF
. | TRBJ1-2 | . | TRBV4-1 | TGCGCCAGCAGCCAAGTTCTCCTGATGGCCTCCTATGGCTACACCTTC | CASSQVLLMASYGYTF
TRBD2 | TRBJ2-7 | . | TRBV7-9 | TGTGCCAGCAGCTTAGGGCAGCGGGAGATAACCTACGAGCAGTACTTC | CASSLGQREITYEQYF
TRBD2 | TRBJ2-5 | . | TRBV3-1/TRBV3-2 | TGTGCCAGCAGCCAAAGGGTAGCGGGGGACCAGGCCGGTCTCCAAGAGACCCAGTACTTC | CASSQRVAGDQAGLQETQYF
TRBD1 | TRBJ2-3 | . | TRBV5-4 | TGTGCCAGCAACCCTGGACAGGGGGCTGATACGCAGTATTTT | CASNPGQGADTQYF
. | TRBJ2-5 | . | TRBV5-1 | TGCGCCAGCAGCTTGGTCGGCGCCGCCCAGGCCAAATCAGAGACCCAGTACTTC | CASSLVGAAQAKSETQYF
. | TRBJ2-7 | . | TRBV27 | TGTGCCAGCAGTCTCCGAGGACAAAGCTCCTACGAGCAGTACTTC | CASSLRGQSSYEQYF
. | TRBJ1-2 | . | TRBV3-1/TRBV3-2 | TGTGCCAGCAGCCAAGTTGGGGGGAGTGGTAACTATGGCTACACCTTC | CASSQVGGSGNYGYTF
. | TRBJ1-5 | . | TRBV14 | TGTGCCAGCAGCCAGGGGGGGGGCAATCAGCCCCAGCATTTT | CASSQGGGNQPQHF
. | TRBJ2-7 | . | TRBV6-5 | TGTGCCAGCCGAGGTACAGGTCCTCCCTACGAGCAGTACTTC | CASRGTGPPYEQYF
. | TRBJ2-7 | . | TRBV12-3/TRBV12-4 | TGTGCCAGCAGTTTACAGCAGGGGTACGAGCAGTACTTC | CASSLQQGYEQYF
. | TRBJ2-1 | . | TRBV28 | TGTGCCAGCAGCCTAGCATGGGGTGAGCAGTTCTTC | CASSLAWGEQFF
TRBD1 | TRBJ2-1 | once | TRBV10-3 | TGTGCCATCAGGATGACAGGGTACTCCTACAATGAGCAGTTCTTC | CAIRMTGYSYNEQFF
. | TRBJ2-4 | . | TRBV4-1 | TGCGCCAGCAGCCAAGAAGGTCGTAGCATCATTCAGTACTTC | CASSQEGRSIIQYF
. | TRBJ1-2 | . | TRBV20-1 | TGCAGTGCTAAGCCTGATGCTGGCTACACCTTC | CSAKPDAGYTF
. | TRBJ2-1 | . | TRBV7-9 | TGTGCCAGCAGCTTAACAGTAAATGAGCAGTTCTTC | CASSLTVNEQFF
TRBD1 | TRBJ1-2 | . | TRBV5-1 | TGCGCCAGCAGCGAGCGACAGGGGGCGCGAGGCTACACCTTC | CASSERQGARGYTF
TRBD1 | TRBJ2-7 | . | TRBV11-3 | TGTGCCAGCAGCTTAGAAGGGGACAGGTACTACGAGCAGTACTTC | CASSLEGDRYYEQYF
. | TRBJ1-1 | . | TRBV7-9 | TGTGCCAGCAGCTTACGGTCGAGAGCCGCTACTATGAACACTGAAGCTTTCTTT | CASSLRSRAATMNTEAFF
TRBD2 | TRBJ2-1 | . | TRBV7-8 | TGTGCCAGCAGCCCTATACTAGCGGGCGGCGGGAATGAGCAGTTCTTC | CASSPILAGGGNEQFF
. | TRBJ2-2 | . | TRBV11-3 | TGTGCCAGCAGCCTGACAGACCCGAACACCGGGGAGCTGTTTTTT | CASSLTDPNTGELFF
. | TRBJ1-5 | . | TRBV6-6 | TGTGCCTGCAGGGGCGGGCAGCCCCAGCATTTT | CACRGGQPQHF
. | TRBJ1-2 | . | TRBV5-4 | TGTGCCAGCAGCTTGGCCAGGACAGACATTCGCTACACCTTC | CASSLARTDIRYTF